The 9 T cell receptor beta chains given below trace back to one sample, sequenced in a study of radiotherapy plus CTLA-4 blockade in lung cancer. The repertoire was sequenced with immunoSEQ multiplex PCR; TCRdb's copy has only in-frame clones and lacks some. The sample carries about 59,000 clones, 82% recorded once. Sequenced material: peripheral blood, taken from a patient treated with radiotherapy plus ipilimumab. These receptors originate from a human donor with non-small cell lung cancer whose response to radiotherapy plus ipilimumab could not be evaluated.

The genes are TRBV9 and TRBJ2-3; 7 bases fit TRBD2. CDR1 is SGDLS and CDR2 is YYNGEE in the germline V gene. The CDR3 is made up of 16 amino acids. V was pared by 3 bases and J by 0 bases, with 7 bases of the junction left unmatched. CDR3 nucleotide sequence: TGTGCCAGCAGCGCCTCTCCGGGACTAAGCACAGATACGCAGTATTTT. Translating it yields CASSASPGLSTDTQYF.

This chain uses TRBV19 with TRBJ1-1, with 8 bases fitting TRBD1. The ends lost 5 bases at V and 2 bases at J; junction bases unmatched: 4. Germline assignment: CDR1 LNHDA and CDR2 SQIVND (reference sequence). The CDR3 spans 14 residues. The CDR3 protein is CASSFRGRNTEAFF. CDR3 DNA sequence: TGTGCCAGTAGTTTCAGGGGGCGAAACACTGAAGCTTTCTTT.

The CDR3 region has the DNA TGTGCCAGTAGTTGGGCCGAACAGGGGGACTATGGCTACACCTTC. This translates into CASSWAEQGDYGYTF. The chain employs TRBV19 and TRBJ1-2; 8 nucleotides align to TRBD1. Germline CDR1 is LNHDA and CDR2 is SQIVND (reference sequence). The CDR3 totals 15 residues. J lost 3 bases, V lost 5 bases, and 8 bases had no gene match.

This chain connects TRBV5-5 to TRBJ1-1; D gene unclear. Trimming shortened V by 1 base and J by 10 bases, and 17 bases separated the two germline ends. Germline V lookup: CDR1 SGHKS, CDR2 YYEKEE (reference sequence). The CDR3 totals 14 residues. CDR3 DNA sequence: TGTGCCAGCAGCTTGTTAGACACCCAGCCGAGAGCTTTCTTT. The encoded protein is CASSLLDTQPRAFF.

J is TRBJ2-1 and V is TRBV7-9, with D unclear. Germline loops: CDR1 SEHNR, CDR2 FQNEAQ (reference sequence). The CDR3 consists of 15 residues. V was pared by 5 bases and J by 2 bases, with 13 bases between. CDR3 DNA: TGTGCCAGCAGCCCACGGTCCTCTCCCTACAATGAGCAGTTCTTC. Protein sequence: CASSPRSSPYNEQFF.

This chain joins TRBV7-9 and TRBJ2-3, with 7 bases aligning to TRBD2. This CDR3 has 15 amino acids. Per germline, CDR1 SEHNR and CDR2 FQNEAQ (reference sequence). V was pared by 8 bases and J by 2 bases, with 10 bases of the junction left unmatched. In nucleotides, the CDR3 is TGTGCCAGCCATAGAGCGGGGACCTCCACAGATACGCAGTATTTT. It specifies CASHRAGTSTDTQYF.

This clone was observed a few times. This chain joins TRBV7-9 and TRBJ2-7, with D possibly being TRBD1 (6 bases). CDR1 SEHNR and CDR2 FQNEAQ come from the germline V gene (reference sequence). The CDR3 has 14 residues. V lost 5 bases to trimming and J lost 1 base, with 12 bases between them. CDR3 nucleotide sequence: TGTGCCAGCAGCATCCGGGACAAATCCTACGAGCAGTACTTC. Protein product: CASSIRDKSYEQYF.

As for this clone: The sample carries other DNA sequences with the same CDR3. The chain employs TRBV9 and TRBJ1-5; weak D call: TRBD1 (5 bases). V dropped 4 bases and J dropped 5 bases, with 13 bases sitting between them. The CDR3 runs 14 residues. Germline assignment: CDR1 SGDLS and CDR2 YYNGEE. CDR3 protein: CASSPAVGDQPQHF. The CDR3 nucleotides are TGTGCCAGCAGCCCAGCAGTAGGGGATCAGCCCCAGCATTTT.

This clone was detected a few times. The chain has TRBV5-6 and TRBJ1-3; 7 nucleotides line up with TRBD1. The CDR3 totals 15 residues. Germline lookup yields CDR1 SGHDT and CDR2 YYEEEE. V was clipped by 4 bases and J by 3 bases; unmatched bases: 7. The CDR3 is CASSLTGVDGNTIYF. CDR3 DNA sequence: TGTGCCAGCAGCCTCACAGGGGTGGATGGAAACACCATATATTTT.